This T cell receptor (beta chain) was identified in a study of blood T cell repertoires in COVID-19. Study overall: Italy, Spain and the United States were the sources of the convalescent and acute COVID-19 samples. In each case, the material was cDNA or gDNA derived from T cells, B-cell-depleted T cells, or PBMCs.

The junction had 8 bases not matched to a gene; V was cut back by 10 bases and J by 0 bases. CDR1 ENHRY and CDR2 SYGVKD come from the germline V gene. This CDR3 has 14 residues. Per the original data handling: From reference gene primer amplification, estimates of nucleated cell counts were derived. Clones were read by immunoSEQ multiplex PCR, and TCRdb kept only the in-frame ones, dropping some. The V and J calls and clone size come from that table; D and trimming were worked out from the DNA. The repertoire holds roughly 280,000 clones, with approximately 80% as singletons. The chain couples TRBV10-3 to TRBJ1-2, with 7 bases aligning to TRBD1. This clonotype was sampled from a man aged 55 to 70 with acute or convalescent COVID-19. Source material: peripheral blood. DNA of the CDR3: TGTGCCAGCATAACAGGGGAATCTAACTATGGCTACACCTTC. It encodes CASITGESNYGYTF.